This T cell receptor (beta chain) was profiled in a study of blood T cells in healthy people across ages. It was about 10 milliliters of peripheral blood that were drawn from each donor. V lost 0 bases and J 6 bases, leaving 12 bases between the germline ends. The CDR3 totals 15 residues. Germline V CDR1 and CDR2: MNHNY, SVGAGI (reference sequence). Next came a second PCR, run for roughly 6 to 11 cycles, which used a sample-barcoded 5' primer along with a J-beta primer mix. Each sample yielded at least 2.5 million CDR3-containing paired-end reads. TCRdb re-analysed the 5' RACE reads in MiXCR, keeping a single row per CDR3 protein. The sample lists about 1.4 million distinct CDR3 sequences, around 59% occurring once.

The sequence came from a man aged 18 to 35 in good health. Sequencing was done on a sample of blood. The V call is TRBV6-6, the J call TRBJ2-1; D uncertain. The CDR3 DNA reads TGTGCCAGCAGTTACTCCCCTGGATGGGGCAATGAGCAGTTCTTC. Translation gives CASSYSPGWGNEQFF.